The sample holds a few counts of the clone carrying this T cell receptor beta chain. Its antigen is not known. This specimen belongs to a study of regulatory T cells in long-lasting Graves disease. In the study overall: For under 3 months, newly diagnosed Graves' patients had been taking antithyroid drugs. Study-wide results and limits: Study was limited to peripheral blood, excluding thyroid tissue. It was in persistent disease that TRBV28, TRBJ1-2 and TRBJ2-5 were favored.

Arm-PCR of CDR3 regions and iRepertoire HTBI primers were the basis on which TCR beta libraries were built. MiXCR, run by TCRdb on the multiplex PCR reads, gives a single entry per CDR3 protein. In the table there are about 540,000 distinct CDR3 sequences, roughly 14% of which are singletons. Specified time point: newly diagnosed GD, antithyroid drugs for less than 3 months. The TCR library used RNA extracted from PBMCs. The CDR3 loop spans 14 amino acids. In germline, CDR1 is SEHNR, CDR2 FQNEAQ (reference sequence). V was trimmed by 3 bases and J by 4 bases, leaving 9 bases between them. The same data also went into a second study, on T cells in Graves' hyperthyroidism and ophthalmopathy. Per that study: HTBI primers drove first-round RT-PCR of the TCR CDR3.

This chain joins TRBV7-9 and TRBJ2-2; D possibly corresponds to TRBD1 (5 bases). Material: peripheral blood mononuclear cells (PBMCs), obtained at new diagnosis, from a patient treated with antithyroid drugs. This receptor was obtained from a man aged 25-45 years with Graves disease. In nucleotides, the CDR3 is TGTGCCAGCAGCTTTAGGGGTTCCACCGGGGAGCTGTTTTTT. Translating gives CASSFRGSTGELFF.